A selection of T cell receptor beta chains follows, all from one sample in a study of cytomegalovirus exposure and HLA in healthy donors. The method was immunoSEQ multiplex PCR; TCRdb's version includes in-frame clones alone and lacks a portion of them. Among some 130,000 clones listed, approximately 90% were seen once. Input material: PBMCs. All receptors derive from a woman aged 25 to 45 in good health and CMV-seronegative. The CDR3 runs from the conserved cysteine through the conserved F or W. Each record gives: clone size, D gene, V gene, J gene, CDR3 DNA, CDR3 protein. A D gene is named only where the DNA matches it firmly. Clone sizes are given selectively: once, few, many, or a class where the clone is expanded.

once,-,TRBV10-3,TRBJ2-2,TGTGCCATCAGTGAGAGGAGCGACACCGGGGAGCTGTTTTTT,CAISERSDTGELFF
-,TRBD1,TRBV28,TRBJ1-2,TGTGCCAGCAGTTCCTGGACAGGGTATTTGGATGGCTACACCTTC,CASSSWTGYLDGYTF
-,-,TRBV6-1,TRBJ2-7,TGTGCCAGCAGCGTCTCGCGGAGCTCCTACGAGCAGTACTTC,CASSVSRSSYEQYF
many,-,TRBV2,TRBJ1-5,TGTGCCACTGGACAGCGCCTGGATCAGCCCCAGCATTTT,CATGQRLDQPQHF
-,-,TRBV28,TRBJ2-5,TGTGCCAGCAGCACGCCGGACAGTTCGCAAGAGACCCAGTACTTC,CASSTPDSSQETQYF
-,-,TRBV7-3,TRBJ2-2,TGTGCCAGCAGCTCCAGGGCTAGCGCCGGGGAGCTGTTTTTT,CASSSRASAGELFF
-,-,TRBV4-1,TRBJ2-6,TGCGCCAGCAGCCGCTACCCTTCAGGGGTTGGGGCCAACGTCCTGACTTTC,CASSRYPSGVGANVLTF
-,TRBD1,TRBV5-6,TRBJ1-5,TGTGCCAGCAGCTTGGCAGGGGGCGGTAGCAATCAGCCCCAGCATTTT,CASSLAGGGSNQPQHF
-,TRBD2,TRBV7-3,TRBJ2-1,TGTGCCAGCAGCTCCGGGACTAGCGGCCCCGGAGATGAGCAGTTCTTC,CASSSGTSGPGDEQFF
-,-,TRBV28,TRBJ1-2,TGTGCCAGCAGTCCCGGGGACTTC,CASSPGDF
-,-,TRBV19,TRBJ1-5,TGTGCCAGTAGGGGAGGGAATCAGCCCCAGCATTTT,CASRGGNQPQHF
-,-,TRBV7-9,TRBJ2-3,TGTGCCAGCAGCTTTCCGGATACGCAGTATTTT,CASSFPDTQYF
-,-,TRBV4-1,TRBJ2-7,TGCGCCAGCAGCCCCAGGGGGGACGGACACTACGAGCAGTACTTC,CASSPRGDGHYEQYF
-,-,TRBV7-8,TRBJ1-5,TGTGCCAGCAGCTTAAGACAGTGGGGTCAGCCCCAGCATTTT,CASSLRQWGQPQHF
-,-,TRBV14,TRBJ1-6,TGTGCCAGCAGCCAAGCAGTGGACCAGGGGACACCCCTCCACTTT,CASSQAVDQGTPLHF
-,TRBD1,TRBV5-1,TRBJ2-2,TGCGCCAGCAGCTTACAGGGGGCTGTGAACACCGGGGAGCTGTTTTTT,CASSLQGAVNTGELFF
-,-,TRBV4-3,TRBJ2-3,TGCGCCAGCAGCCAAGCAGTCCGAGATACGCAGTATTTT,CASSQAVRDTQYF
-,-,TRBV19,TRBJ2-5,TGTGCTACCTCCCTAGGGGATGAAGAGACCCAGTACTTC,CATSLGDEETQYF
-,TRBD2,TRBV2,TRBJ2-1,TGTGCCAGCCTAGGGGGGGGAGAAGCGGGAGGCCTTTCGGATGAGCAGTTCTTC,CASLGGGEAGGLSDEQFF
-,-,TRBV5-1,TRBJ1-3,TGCGCCAGCAGCTCCGGTTTTGGCTCTGGAAACACCATATATTTT,CASSSGFGSGNTIYF
once,-,TRBV27,TRBJ1-6,TGTGCCAGCAGCTTAAATCTGTCCAGTTCACCCCTCCACTTT,CASSLNLSSSPLHF
-,TRBD1,TRBV5-1,TRBJ1-1,TGCGCCAGCAGCTTGGAACCGACAGGGTTGAACACTGAAGCTTTCTTT,CASSLEPTGLNTEAFF
-,-,TRBV4-1,TRBJ2-7,TGCGCCAGCAGCCAAGATATTCGGAGGGAGGCCACCTACTCCTACGAGCAGTACTTC,CASSQDIRREATYSYEQYF
-,-,TRBV7-9,TRBJ2-5,TGTGCCAGCAGCTCTCGACAGACTCAAGAGACCCAGTACTTC,CASSSRQTQETQYF
-,-,TRBV7-2,TRBJ2-1,TGTGCCAGCAGTTCGCTCGTGGGCTATGAGCAGTTCTTC,CASSSLVGYEQFF
-,TRBD1,TRBV30,TRBJ2-7,TGTGCCTGGGCCGACAGGGGGCTGACCTACGAGCAGTACTTC,CAWADRGLTYEQYF
-,TRBD2,TRBV9,TRBJ2-2,TGTGCCAGCAGCGTCCTGTCTAGCGGCCCCACCGGGGAGCTGTTTTTT,CASSVLSSGPTGELFF
-,-,TRBV15,TRBJ2-7,TGTGCCACCAGCAGAGTCCATAAGCCACTCTCCTACGAGCAGTACTTC,CATSRVHKPLSYEQYF
-,TRBD1,TRBV7-9,TRBJ2-5,TGTGCCAGCAGCTTAGTGGCAGGGGGCTATTGGGAGACCCAGTACTTC,CASSLVAGGYWETQYF
-,TRBD1,TRBV15,TRBJ2-1,TGTGCCACCAGCCCTCGGACAGGGGGCCACAATGAGCAGTTCTTC,CATSPRTGGHNEQFF
-,TRBD2,TRBV5-6,TRBJ2-1,TGTGCCAGCAGCCTGGTCCGGGCTAGCGGTCACAATGAGCAGTTCTTC,CASSLVRASGHNEQFF
-,-,TRBV19,TRBJ2-4,TGTGCCAGTAGTATTCGTCTCAAAAACATTCAGTACTTC,CASSIRLKNIQYF
-,-,TRBV9,TRBJ2-5,TGTGCCAGCACCCGAGGCGGGGTGGAGACCCAGTACTTC,CASTRGGVETQYF
-,TRBD2,TRBV5-4,TRBJ2-1,TGTGCCAGCAGCTCGGGACTAGCGGGGGGTTTTTACAATGAGCAGTTCTTC,CASSSGLAGGFYNEQFF